This TCR beta chain emerged from a study of CD8+ T cells in alopecia areata. Study-wide background: Treated patients received oral tofacitinib, 5 to 10 mg twice daily.

Regarding treatment: oral pan-JAK inhibitor, 5-10 mg twice daily. The investigators collected lesional scalp punch biopsies and peripheral blood from alopecia areata patients. Study findings and constraints: With tofacitinib ongoing, many expanded lesional clones persisted in both scalp and blood.

This CDR3 contains 16 residues. The V and J ends lost 6 bases and 0 bases, in that order; junction bases with no gene match: 8. The germline CDR1 and CDR2 sequences are SNHLY and FYNNEI. A note on this clone: The antigen remains unidentified.

The authors extracted RNA and reverse transcribed it into cDNA as the sequencing template. Using immunoSEQ multiplex PCR, the repertoire was profiled, and TCRdb retains in-frame clones only, with some absent. The table records about 120,000 clones, 45% to 65% of them present only once. The chain couples TRBV2 to TRBJ1-5, with 7 bases aligning to TRBD1. The receptor comes from a human donor with alopecia areata. This specimen was CD4+ T cells sorted from blood, taken at week 24, from a patient treated with tofacitinib. This CDR3 is CASRGPGQYSNQPQHF. Here the CDR3 DNA reads TGTGCCAGCAGGGGACCGGGACAGTATAGCAATCAGCCCCAGCATTTT.